One and the same sample provided the 18 T cell receptor beta chains below, sequenced in a study of T cell repertoires in cytomegalovirus infection. TCRdb re-called the reads with MiXCR, one entry per CDR3 protein. The sample includes approximately 500,000 distinct CDR3 sequences, 16% of them seen just once. Material for sequencing was CD8+ T cells from PBMCs. These TCRs come from a human donor in good health (CMV status not recorded). Some clones in this sample may be carry-over from other donors' samples.

This clonotype turned up a few times. This chain connects TRBV2 to TRBJ2-1; 10 bases agree with TRBD1. The CDR3 spans 19 residues. V shed 5 bases and J 0 bases; nucleotides not matched to a gene: 13. Germline V gene data show CDR1 as SNHLY and CDR2 as FYNNEI. CDR3 amino acids: CASSHMTGGALISYNEQFF. The CDR3 nucleotides read TGTGCCAGCAGTCATATGACAGGGGGCGCATTAATCTCCTACAATGAGCAGTTCTTC.

The rearrangement joins TRBV6-5 to TRBJ1-5; TRBD1 might be the D (5 bases). The V end lost 2 bases, the J end lost 6 bases, and 11 bases lay between the germline ends. This CDR3 has 14 residues. The germline V gene encodes CDR1 MNHEY and CDR2 SVGAGI. CDR3 protein: CASSYAGSRQPQHF. As DNA, the CDR3 is TGTGCCAGCAGTTACGCAGGGAGCCGTCAGCCCCAGCATTTT.

The rearrangement joins TRBV7-9 to TRBJ1-6, with 8 positions matching TRBD1. The germline gives CDR1 SEHNR, CDR2 FQNEAQ (reference sequence). The V gene end was trimmed by 5 bases and the J gene end by 7 bases; junction bases not matched to a gene: 10. The CDR3 extends over 16 amino acids. CDR3 sequence (DNA): TGTGCCAGCAGCACACGGACAGGGAGGAGGAATTCACCCCTCCACTTT. Translated, it gives CASSTRTGRRNSPLHF.

In its sample, this clonotype was seen a few times. The J gene is TRBJ1-5, the V gene TRBV29-1; no definite D call. Per germline, CDR1 SQVTM and CDR2 ANQGSEA. Trimming removed 4 bases at V and 1 base at J, with 11 bases between. CDR3 length: 14 residues. In DNA, the CDR3 is TGCAGCGTTGTTCCCGAGGGAAGCAATCAGCCCCAGCATTTT. This encodes CSVVPEGSNQPQHF.

This clonotype was seen at least ten times. The chain uses TRBV28 and TRBJ2-2; unclear D gene. The germline V gene encodes CDR1 MDHEN and CDR2 SYDVKM. This CDR3 has 13 amino acids. V shed 8 bases and J shed 6 bases, with 13 bases lying between them. This CDR3 is CASDQNDPGELFF. CDR3 in DNA: TGTGCCAGCGACCAGAATGACCCCGGGGAGCTGTTTTTT.

The rearrangement uses TRBV18 and TRBJ2-7, with D hard to call. This CDR3 region has 15 residues. Per germline, CDR1 KGHSH and CDR2 LQKENI. Trimming removed 2 bases from V and 1 base from J, with 12 bases in between. As DNA, the CDR3 is TGTGCCAGCTCACCAGAGAGAGCTCCATCCTACGAGCAGTACTTC. This sequence encodes CASSPERAPSYEQYF. Using reference TRBV18 and TRBJ2-7 for the parts outside the CDR3, the full variable domain is NAGVMQNPRHLVRRRGQEARLRCSPMKGHSHVYWYRQLPEEGLKFMVYLQKENIIDESGMPKERFSAEFPKEGPSILRIQQVVRGDSAAYFCASSPERAPSYEQYFGPGTRLTVT.

This clonotype has at least ten counts. V gene TRBV7-9 combines with J gene TRBJ1-1; D is unresolved. Germline V CDR1 and CDR2: SEHNR, FQNEAQ (reference sequence). The V and J ends lost 5 bases and 5 bases respectively, with 15 bases between them. CDR3 length equals 14 residues. The CDR3 nucleotides are TGTGCCAGCAGCCCGAGGAAGGGAGTGACTGAAGCTTTCTTT. Translating gives CASSPRKGVTEAFF. Drawing the rest from reference TRBV7-9 and TRBJ1-1, the complete variable domain is DTGVSQNPRHKITKRGQNVTFRCDPISEHNRLYWYRQTLGQGPEFLTYFQNEAQLEKSRLLSDRFSAERPKGSFSTLEIQRTEQGDSAMYLCASSPRKGVTEAFFGQGTRLTVV.

Only one count was recorded for this clonotype. Its ends do not fully match the called genes, so a read error is possible. The chain carries TRBV7-6 and TRBJ2-7; D remains unclear. Germline values: CDR1 SGHVS, CDR2 FNYEAQ. The CDR3 is 13 amino acids. This chain's CDR3 is CASSPAYSHEQYF. CDR3 nucleotides: TGTGCTAGCAGCCCCGCCTATAGCCACGAGCAGTACTTC.

The sample holds many counts of this clonotype. Mismatch with germline at one junction end may stem from a read error. This chain joins TRBV27 and TRBJ2-3; 9 nucleotides match TRBD2. CDR1 MNHEY and CDR2 SMNVEV come from the germline V gene (reference sequence). This CDR3 is built from 14 residues. This chain's CDR3 is CASSLGTSKDTQYF. DNA for the CDR3: TGTGCCAGCAGTTTAGGGACTAGCAAAGATACGCAGTATTTT.

In its sample, this clonotype was seen a few times. The chain uses TRBV28 and TRBJ2-1; 8 nucleotides agree with TRBD2. CDR3 length: 17 amino acids. J was trimmed by 1 base and V by 2 bases; bases with no gene match: 7. Per germline, CDR1 MDHEN and CDR2 SYDVKM. CDR3: CASSLGTRVRSYNEQFF. CDR3 sequence (DNA): TGTGCCAGCAGTTTAGGGACTAGAGTTAGGTCCTACAATGAGCAGTTCTTC.

The chain joins TRBV4-1 to TRBJ1-1; D is ambiguous. The germline V gene has CDR1 MGHRA and CDR2 YSYEKL. V lost 3 bases and J 1 base, leaving 6 bases between the germline ends. CDR3 length equals 13 residues. This chain's CDR3 is CASSHEGNTEAFF. CDR3 coding DNA: TGCGCCAGCAGCCATGAAGGGAACACTGAAGCTTTCTTT.

The chain employs TRBV24-1 and TRBJ1-2, with D possibly being TRBD1 (5 bases). The CDR3 extends over 13 amino acids. Germline V gene sequence: CDR1 KGHDR, CDR2 SFDVKD. V lost 3 bases and J 7 bases, leaving 11 bases between the germline ends. The CDR3 region is CATSDTGGSGYTF. CDR3 nucleotide sequence: TGTGCCACCAGTGATACGGGGGGGTCTGGCTACACCTTC.

This clonotype was seen repeatedly, ten times or more. The chain carries TRBV28 and TRBJ2-3; no clear D. CDR3 length equals 13 residues. Germline V lookup: CDR1 MDHEN, CDR2 SYDVKM. Trimming stripped 7 bases from V and 4 bases from J, with 12 bases between. This chain's CDR3 is CASNLGYPDTQYF. The DNA for the CDR3 is TGTGCCAGCAACCTAGGGTATCCAGATACGCAGTATTTT.

This clonotype was counted at least ten times. CDR3 bases: TGTGCCAGCAGCGAAGGCCGGGGGTACAATCAGCCCCAGCATTTT. Translation: CASSEGRGYNQPQHF. This chain uses TRBV11-2 with TRBJ1-5; TRBD1 might be the D (5 bases). V gave up 5 bases and J gave up 3 bases, with 14 bases separating them. Germline assignment: CDR1 SGHAT and CDR2 FQNNGV. The CDR3 runs to 15 residues.

The J gene is TRBJ2-1, the V gene TRBV6-6, with D perhaps TRBD1 or TRBD2 (6 bases each). V lost 2 bases and J lost 5, with 19 bases in between. Germline CDR1 MNHNY, CDR2 SVGAGI (reference sequence). CDR3 length: 17 amino acids. CDR3 DNA: TGTGCCAGCAGTTACCCCCAGGGGCGGGAACGGGACAATGAGCAGTTCTTC. It encodes CASSYPQGRERDNEQFF.

This clonotype was observed many times. The chain joins TRBV2 to TRBJ2-7, with D perhaps TRBD1 (5 bases). The CDR3 sequence is 12 residues long. Germline assignment: CDR1 SNHLY and CDR2 FYNNEI. V shed 0 bases and J shed 5 bases, with 5 bases lying between them. CDR3 coding DNA: TGTGCCAGCAGTGAAGCCAGGGACGAGCAGTACTTC. Translating gives CASSEARDEQYF.

This clonotype was counted ten times or more. V usage is TRBV7-9 and J usage is TRBJ2-7, with a tentative D call TRBD1 (5 bases). CDR1 SEHNR and CDR2 FQNEAQ come from the germline V gene (reference sequence). V was shortened by 2 bases and J by 6 bases, with 11 bases between the two germline ends. This CDR3 is 13 amino acids long. DNA for the CDR3: TGTGCCAGCAGCTTACAGGGTAATGGCGAGCAGTACTTC. Translated: CASSLQGNGEQYF.

The V and J genes are TRBV14 and TRBJ2-1, with 8 bases matching TRBD2. The CDR3 loop spans 18 amino acids. The germline gives CDR1 SGHDN, CDR2 FVKESK. The J segment lost 1 base and the V segment lost 0 bases, leaving 8 bases of the junction unmatched. The CDR3 bases are TGTGCCAGCAGCCAAGATCCTAACTTAGCGGGATCCTACAATGAGCAGTTCTTC. Translation gives CASSQDPNLAGSYNEQFF. Combining the CDR3 with reference TRBV14 and TRBJ2-1 gives the whole variable domain EAGVTQFPSHSVIEKGQTVTLRCDPISGHDNLYWYRRVMGKEIKFLLHFVKESKQDESGMPNNRFLAERTGGTYSTLKVQPAELEDSGVYFCASSQDPNLAGSYNEQFFGPGTRLTVL.